Listed below are T cell receptor beta chains from one sample, sequenced in a study of blood T cell repertoires in COVID-19. Measured with immunoSEQ multiplex PCR; TCRdb has only the in-frame clones, and not every one. The top ten clones hold over 4.5% of a sample with about 330,000 clones, over 70% of them seen once. The sample taken for sequencing was PBMCs or T cells enriched from blood (not recorded which). Every receptor here comes from a man aged 25-45 years who had recovered from COVID-19. Both conserved end residues are part of each CDR3. Fields, in order: CDR3 protein, CDR3 DNA, D gene, clone size, J gene, V gene. A D gene is named only where the DNA matches it firmly. Rows give clone size only sometimes, using once, few, many, or a class for an expanded clone.

CASSLARAFEQFF	TGTGCCAGCAGTTTGGCCAGGGCATTTGAGCAGTTCTTC	-	-	TRBJ2-1	TRBV28
CASSRTSGGAEGTGELFF	TGTGCCAGCAGCCGGACTAGCGGGGGGGCCGAGGGCACCGGGGAGCTGTTTTTT	TRBD2	-	TRBJ2-2	TRBV3-1/TRBV3-2
CASSPGTSGDNNEQFF	TGTGCCAGCAGCCCCGGGACTAGCGGGGATAACAATGAGCAGTTCTTC	TRBD2	-	TRBJ2-1	TRBV5-4
CASSSNAVTEAFF	TGTGCCAGCAGCTCAAATGCGGTCACTGAAGCTTTCTTT	-	-	TRBJ1-1	TRBV7-3
CALSTGGGYEQYF	TGTGCCTTATCCACAGGGGGCGGTTACGAGCAGTACTTC	TRBD1	-	TRBJ2-7	TRBV30
CASSQVGESSYEQYF	TGCGCCAGCAGCCAAGTAGGGGAAAGCTCCTACGAGCAGTACTTC	-	few	TRBJ2-7	TRBV4-1
CASRGAVSYEQYF	TGTGCCAGCAGGGGAGCGGTCTCCTACGAGCAGTACTTC	-	-	TRBJ2-7	TRBV27
CASSGALPYDYGYTF	TGTGCCAGCAGTGGGGCCCTACCTTATGACTATGGCTACACCTTC	-	-	TRBJ1-2	TRBV28
CASRYRGGGTEAFF	TGTGCCAGTAGATACAGGGGAGGAGGCACTGAAGCTTTCTTT	TRBD1	-	TRBJ1-1	TRBV19
CASRSGHFQETQYF	TGTGCCAGCAGGAGTGGGCACTTCCAAGAGACCCAGTACTTC	-	-	TRBJ2-5	TRBV6-5
CATTSGGDDFYEQYF	TGTGCCACTACTAGCGGGGGGGATGATTTCTACGAGCAGTACTTC	TRBD2	-	TRBJ2-7	TRBV7-9
CASSYGLGRDGYGYTF	TGTGCCAGCAGCTATGGTCTAGGCAGGGATGGCTATGGCTACACCTTC	-	once	TRBJ1-2	TRBV7-8
CASSLKSTGNQPQHF	TGCGCCAGCAGCCTAAAGTCCACGGGCAATCAGCCCCAGCATTTT	-	-	TRBJ1-5	TRBV4-1
CASSLHGDSGAFF	TGTGCCAGTAGTCTTCATGGGGACAGCGGGGCTTTCTTT	TRBD1	once	TRBJ1-1	TRBV19
CASSKVRQSMNTEAFF	TGTGCCAGCAGCAAAGTCAGACAGTCCATGAACACTGAAGCTTTCTTT	-	-	TRBJ1-1	TRBV21-1
CASSPRGTSGTYEQYF	TGTGCCAGCTCACCCCGGGGGACTAGCGGGACCTACGAGCAGTACTTC	TRBD2	-	TRBJ2-7	TRBV18
CASSRQGVLGTQYF	TGTGCCAGCAGCCGACAGGGTGTATTGGGTACGCAGTATTTT	TRBD1	-	TRBJ2-3	TRBV7-6
CATSDTGTPTTNEKLFF	TGTGCCACCAGTGATACCGGGACACCCACAACTAATGAAAAACTGTTTTTT	-	-	TRBJ1-4	TRBV24-1
CASSQDPAGYQPQHF	TGTGCCAGCAGCCAAGATCCCGCAGGATATCAGCCCCAGCATTTT	-	-	TRBJ1-5	TRBV3-1/TRBV3-2